These 15 T cell receptor beta chains originate from one sample sequenced in a study of technical replicates of blood from several donors. Here immunoSEQ multiplex PCR was the method, and the copy in TCRdb shows in-frame clones only, minus some. The sample contains around 74,000 clones, around 85% of which appear only once. What was sequenced was PBMCs. Source of these receptors: a human donor in good health. Some clones in this sample may be carry-over from other donors' samples.

The count of this clone is one. V usage is TRBV2 and J usage is TRBJ2-7, with D possibly TRBD1 on 7 matching bases. CDR3 size: 15 residues. Germline CDR1 and CDR2: SNHLY and FYNNEI. V lost 6 bases, J lost 6 bases, and 21 bases lay in between. The CDR3 loop reads CASSRFGGTAGEQYF. The CDR3 bases are TGTGCCAGCAGCCGTTTCGGAGGGACAGCAGGCGAGCAGTACTTC. Supplemented by reference TRBV2 and TRBJ2-7, the full variable domain reads EPEVTQTPSHQVTQMGQEVILRCVPISNHLYFYWYRQILGQKVEFLVSFYNNEISEKSEIFDDQFSVERPDGSNFTLKIRSTKLEDSAMYFCASSRFGGTAGEQYFGPGTRLTVT.

The chain links TRBV5-1 to TRBJ1-3; D possibly corresponds to TRBD1 (6 bases). Looked up from germline, CDR1 is SGHRS and CDR2 is YFSETQ. The CDR3 is made up of 17 amino acids. The V and J ends lost 0 bases and 2 bases respectively, with 15 bases between them. The CDR3 DNA follows: TGCGCCAGCAGCTTGGACACGACAGGCCGTGCTGGAAACACCATATATTTT. Encoded protein: CASSLDTTGRAGNTIYF.

This chain connects TRBV6-6 to TRBJ2-3, with TRBD2 matching 7 bases. J was trimmed by 3 bases and V by 0 bases; bases with no gene match: 3. Germline CDR1 MNHNY, CDR2 SVGAGI (reference sequence). The CDR3 is 15 residues long. The CDR3 DNA sequence: TGTGCCAGCAGTTACTCGGGCGGGGGTACAGATACGCAGTATTTT. This sequence encodes CASSYSGGGTDTQYF.

The chain recombines TRBV4-1 with TRBJ1-4; 12 nucleotides match TRBD1. CDR3 length equals 19 residues. V gave up 1 base and J gave up 0 bases; unmatched junction bases: 6. The V gene's germline CDR1 is MGHRA and CDR2 YSYEKL. DNA for the CDR3: TGCGCCAGCAGCCAAGTACGGGACAGGGGGCGCGCAACTAATGAAAAACTGTTTTTT. Translation gives CASSQVRDRGRATNEKLFF.

CDR3 sequence reads: CASSLSPRAGGYTF. CDR3 bases: TGTGCCAGCAGCCTAAGCCCCCGCGCCGGTGGCTACACCTTC. The chain links TRBV2 to TRBJ1-2; D gene unclear. Germline-derived CDR1 and CDR2 are SNHLY and FYNNEI. The CDR3 is made up of 14 amino acids. Trimming cost V 6 bases and J 7 bases, with 18 bases left between them.

This sequence joins TRBV18 and TRBJ1-5; D possibly corresponds to TRBD1 (6 bases). CDR1 is KGHSH, CDR2 LQKENI, per germline. V lost 3 bases and J 7 bases, leaving 13 bases between the germline ends. CDR3 length: 14 residues. DNA of the CDR3: TGTGCCAGCTCACCGTCAGGGGAAGAGCAGCCCCAGCATTTT. Translating it yields CASSPSGEEQPQHF.

The V call is TRBV6-4, the J call TRBJ1-1; D is possibly TRBD1 (6 bases). V was pared by 1 base and J by 5 bases, with 17 bases between. CDR1 MRHNA and CDR2 SNTAGT come from the germline V gene. The CDR3 is made up of 16 amino acids. CDR3 loop: CASSDWGGTGRTEAFF. In DNA form, the CDR3 reads TGTGCCAGCAGTGACTGGGGGGGTACAGGGAGGACTGAAGCTTTCTTT.

The V and J genes are TRBV30 and TRBJ2-5; 13 nucleotides match TRBD2. V gave up 0 bases and J gave up 5 bases; unmatched junction bases: 3. CDR3 length: 15 residues. Germline-derived CDR1 and CDR2 are GTSNPN and SVGIG (reference sequence). The CDR3 DNA reads TGTGCCTGGAGTGTAAGGACTAGCGGGAGCGAGACCCAGTACTTC. This translates into CAWSVRTSGSETQYF.

The rearrangement joins TRBV4-1 to TRBJ2-1, with 12 positions matching TRBD2. Germline CDR1 MGHRA, CDR2 YSYEKL. The CDR3 totals 16 residues. V was pared by 3 bases and J by 5 bases, with 5 bases of the junction left unmatched. The DNA for the CDR3 is TGCGCCAGCAGCCACCCCTCTAGCGGGAGGGACAATGAGCAGTTCTTC. Amino acid sequence: CASSHPSSGRDNEQFF.

V usage is TRBV19 and J usage is TRBJ1-5; D unresolved. This CDR3 comprises 14 residues. Trimming left V 5 bases short and J 2 bases short, with 10 bases between. The V gene's germline CDR1 is LNHDA and CDR2 SQIVND (reference sequence). The CDR3 loop is CASSFPVRNQPQHF. The DNA for the CDR3 is TGTGCCAGTAGTTTCCCCGTCCGCAATCAGCCCCAGCATTTT.

The rearrangement links TRBV30 to TRBJ2-4; TRBD2 matches 11 bases. Germline CDR1 GTSNPN, CDR2 SVGIG (reference sequence). The CDR3 contains 14 residues. With 3 bases clipped from V and 3 bases from J, the junction kept 1 base outside the gene matches. The CDR3: CAWSGTSGKNIQYF. CDR3 nucleotide sequence: TGTGCCTGGAGCGGGACTAGCGGCAAAAACATTCAGTACTTC. The full variable domain, completed using reference TRBV30 and TRBJ2-4, is SQTIHQWPATLVQPVGSPLSLECTVEGTSNPNLYWYRQAAGRGLQLLFYSVGIGQISSEVPQNLSASRPQDRQFILSSKKLLLSDSGFYLCAWSGTSGKNIQYFGAGTRLSVL.

The genes are TRBV2 and TRBJ2-7; D may be TRBD2 (6 bases). The CDR3 runs 14 residues. In germline, CDR1 is SNHLY, CDR2 FYNNEI. Trimming shortened V by 5 bases and J by 6 bases, and 17 bases separated the two germline ends. The CDR3, as DNA: TGTGCCAGCAGTCGAGACGGGGGTCGAGGCGAGCAGTACTTC. This sequence encodes CASSRDGGRGEQYF.

The chain has TRBV30 and TRBJ2-5, with a tentative D call TRBD1 (6 bases). The CDR3 is made up of 13 amino acids. Germline V gives CDR1 GTSNPN, CDR2 SVGIG (reference sequence). V was shortened by 2 bases and J by 7 bases, with 14 bases between the two germline ends. CDR3 nucleotide sequence: TGTGCCTGGAGTCGGGTGGGGGCCGGGACCCAGTACTTC. Translating it yields CAWSRVGAGTQYF. Full variable domain (missing parts from reference TRBV30 and TRBJ2-5): SQTIHQWPATLVQPVGSPLSLECTVEGTSNPNLYWYRQAAGRGLQLLFYSVGIGQISSEVPQNLSASRPQDRQFILSSKKLLLSDSGFYLCAWSRVGAGTQYFGPGTRLLVL.

The V gene is TRBV29-1, the J gene TRBJ2-3; 7 bases align to TRBD2. J gave up 3 bases and V 0 bases, and 15 bases lay outside the gene matches. The CDR3 totals 18 residues. Germline CDR1 reads SQVTM; CDR2 reads ANQGSEA. The CDR3 sequence: CSVEDVGFSGGRTDTQYF. CDR3 DNA sequence: TGCAGCGTTGAAGATGTGGGTTTTTCGGGAGGTAGGACAGATACGCAGTATTTT.

J is TRBJ2-1 and V is TRBV11-2; TRBD2 is a possible D gene (5 bases). Germline CDR1 is SGHAT and CDR2 is FQNNGV. The CDR3 sequence is 13 residues long. V dropped 5 bases and J dropped 8 bases, with 13 bases sitting between them. This CDR3 reads CASSIFEGYEQFF. The CDR3 nucleotides are TGTGCCAGCAGCATCTTCGAGGGCTATGAGCAGTTCTTC.